These 27 T cell receptor beta chains were all obtained from the same sample, sequenced in a study of blood T cell repertoires in COVID-19. Only in-frame clones appear in the TCRdb table, and some are missing; sequencing was by immunoSEQ multiplex PCR. Of 350,000 or so clones in the sample, 90% were seen once. The material sequenced was peripheral blood. These receptors all come from a man younger than 35 with active or convalescent COVID-19.

The V call is TRBV29-1, the J call TRBJ1-1; D ambiguous. The length of the CDR3 is 10 residues. Germline V gives CDR1 SQVTM, CDR2 ANQGSEA. V was trimmed by 7 bases and J by 2 bases, leaving 5 bases between them. The CDR3 reads CSALNTEAFF. The CDR3 coding sequence is TGCAGCGCCTTAAACACTGAAGCTTTCTTT.

V usage is TRBV28 and J usage is TRBJ2-3; the match to TRBD2 covers 8 bases. Germline V gene data show CDR1 as MDHEN and CDR2 as SYDVKM. This CDR3 spans 18 amino acids. The ends lost 9 bases at V and 5 bases at J; junction bases unmatched: 22. The CDR3 DNA reads TGTGCCAGTAGTAACCCAACCGGGAGGGCCTCTGGTATAGATACGCAGTATTTT. This gives the protein CASSNPTGRASGIDTQYF.

V gene TRBV21-1 combines with J gene TRBJ1-4. TRBV21-1 is reported as a pseudogene. The CDR3 is 14 amino acids. The DNA for the CDR3 is TGTGCCAGCAGGAGGAACCGGGCTAATGAAAAACTGTTTTTT. Translating it yields CASRRNRANEKLFF.

The rearrangement joins TRBV27 to TRBJ1-3; 10 positions match TRBD1. Germline CDR1 MNHEY, CDR2 SMNVEV (reference sequence). CDR3 size: 14 residues. V trimming: 8 bases; J trimming: 4 bases; junction bases outside the gene matches: 5. This CDR3 is CASGDRGLGNTIYF. In DNA, the CDR3 is TGTGCCAGCGGTGACAGGGGGCTAGGAAACACCATATATTTT.

V usage is TRBV28 and J usage is TRBJ1-5; 7 bases match TRBD1. With V trimmed by 3 bases and J by 5 bases, 7 bases remained unmatched. CDR1 and CDR2 from the germline V gene are MDHEN and SYDVKM. The CDR3 covers 15 residues. DNA for the CDR3: TGTGCCAGCAGTTTCTCCGAACAGGGGTATCAGCCCCAGCATTTT. It encodes CASSFSEQGYQPQHF.

This chain links TRBV28 with TRBJ2-7; D is perhaps TRBD1 (6 bases). Trimming shortened V by 3 bases and J by 3 bases, and 12 bases separated the two germline ends. Germline lookup yields CDR1 MDHEN and CDR2 SYDVKM. CDR3 length: 14 residues. The CDR3 nucleotides are TGTGCCAGCAGTTTCACAGGGTACTACTACGAGCAGTACTTC. Translated: CASSFTGYYYEQYF.

The rearrangement links TRBV27 to TRBJ2-7; 10 positions match TRBD2. The J segment lost 2 bases and the V segment lost 6 bases, leaving 19 bases of the junction unmatched. The CDR3 is made up of 19 amino acids. From germline, CDR1 is MNHEY and CDR2 SMNVEV (reference sequence). The CDR3 spells CASSPDWLAGVLEPYEQYF. DNA for the CDR3: TGTGCCAGCAGCCCCGACTGGCTAGCGGGAGTTTTGGAACCCTACGAGCAGTACTTC.

The CDR3 protein is CASSLQGSYEQYF. DNA for the CDR3: TGTGCCAGCAGCTTACAGGGCTCCTACGAGCAGTACTTC. V usage is TRBV9 and J usage is TRBJ2-7; TRBD1 might be the D (6 bases). Looked up from germline, CDR1 is SGDLS and CDR2 is YYNGEE. CDR3 length: 13 residues. V was cut by 4 bases and J by 0 bases, with 8 bases left in between.

The V call is TRBV18, the J call TRBJ2-3, with D unclear. The V gene's germline CDR1 is KGHSH and CDR2 LQKENI. This CDR3 spans 13 amino acids. Trimming took 2 bases from V and 4 from J, leaving 7 bases between them. CDR3 bases: TGTGCCAGCTCACCATTCTCCGCAGATACGCAGTATTTT. It translates to CASSPFSADTQYF.

In this sample, this clone turned up a few times. The chain couples TRBV7-9 to TRBJ1-4, with TRBD1 as a possible D gene (5 bases). The CDR3 is 12 amino acids. V was shortened by 2 bases and J by 8 bases, with 6 bases between the two germline ends. Germline CDR1 reads SEHNR; CDR2 reads FQNEAQ (reference sequence). CDR3 DNA: TGTGCCAGCAGCTTATGGGGCGAAAAACTGTTTTTT. Its protein is CASSLWGEKLFF.

Points on this clone: This sample includes further DNA sequences coding for the same CDR3. The chain employs TRBV24-1 and TRBJ2-7, with 8 bases matching TRBD1. The ends lost 3 bases at V and 2 bases at J; junction bases unmatched: 5. The CDR3 is 15 residues long. Germline CDR1 reads KGHDR; CDR2 reads SFDVKD. The CDR3 loop is CATSDPRDRTYEQYF. The DNA for the CDR3 is TGTGCCACCAGTGATCCCCGGGACAGGACCTACGAGCAGTACTTC.

The sample holds one count of this clone. The chain employs TRBV15 and TRBJ2-1; possibly TRBD1 for D (5 bases). Germline V CDR1 and CDR2: LNHNV, YYDKDF (reference sequence). The CDR3 has 15 residues. Trimming took 0 bases from V and 6 from J, leaving 12 bases between them. CDR3 region: CATSRDRAGPNEQFF. Written as DNA, the CDR3 is TGTGCCACCAGCAGAGATCGGGCAGGGCCCAATGAGCAGTTCTTC.

The V gene is TRBV4-2, the J gene TRBJ2-5; D is possibly TRBD2 (5 bases). The germline gives CDR1 LGHNA, CDR2 YNFKEQ. The CDR3 totals 14 residues. The V end was cut by 0 bases, the J end by 5 bases, with 10 bases between. The CDR3 here is CASSQDRQRETQYF. Written as DNA, the CDR3 is TGTGCCAGCAGCCAAGACCGGCAGCGGGAGACCCAGTACTTC.

For the CDR3, the DNA is TGTGCCAGCAGTTACCTTAGGGGCGGAACTAACTATGGCTACACCTTC. It is translated as CASSYLRGGTNYGYTF. The chain uses TRBV6-2 or TRBV6-3 and TRBJ1-2; D might be TRBD1 (5 bases). CDR1 and CDR2 from the germline V gene are MNHEY and SVGEGT. The ends were cut back, 2 bases at V and 0 bases at J, with 13 bases in the middle. This CDR3 spans 16 amino acids.

The rearrangement links TRBV7-2 to TRBJ2-1, with a possible D match to TRBD2 (6 bases). Germline V gene data show CDR1 as SGHTA and CDR2 as FQGNSA. V was shortened by 0 bases and J by 6 bases, with 15 bases between the two germline ends. This CDR3 region has 16 residues. The CDR3 sequence is CASSLAGTFEGNEQFF. The CDR3 DNA sequence: TGTGCCAGCAGCTTAGCCGGGACTTTCGAGGGCAATGAGCAGTTCTTC.

The chain combines TRBV27 with TRBJ1-2; tentative D call: TRBD1 (5 bases). This CDR3 contains 13 residues. The ends were cut back, 3 bases at V and 8 bases at J, with 13 bases in the middle. Per the germline V gene, CDR1 is MNHEY and CDR2 is SMNVEV (reference sequence). This CDR3 reads CASSLTVARGYTF. The DNA for the CDR3 is TGTGCCAGCAGTTTGACAGTTGCAAGAGGCTACACCTTC.

The chain joins TRBV20-1 to TRBJ2-3; D gene ambiguous. This CDR3 comprises 11 residues. V lost 7 bases to trimming and J lost 3 bases, with 8 bases between them. Germline V CDR1 and CDR2: DFQATT, SNEGSKA (reference sequence). CDR3 nucleotide sequence: TGCAGTGTCCTCTTAACAGATACGCAGTATTTT. As protein: CSVLLTDTQYF.

The rearrangement links TRBV6-6 to TRBJ1-5; D gene uncertain. This CDR3 contains 13 residues. Between the trimmed V and J ends, which lost 8 bases and 0 bases, there was a span of 8 bases. Germline V gene data show CDR1 as MNHNY and CDR2 as SVGAGI (reference sequence). CDR3 amino acids: CASRDISNQPQHF. The CDR3 nucleotides read TGTGCCAGCCGGGATATTAGCAATCAGCCCCAGCATTTT.

The J gene is TRBJ2-6, the V gene TRBV5-5; a possible D gene is TRBD2 (5 bases). Germline V gene data show CDR1 as SGHKS and CDR2 as YYEKEE (reference sequence). This CDR3 has 16 residues. The V gene lost 2 bases and the J gene lost 4 bases, with 13 bases spanning the gap. CDR3 sequence (DNA): TGTGCCAGCAGCTTAGGAGTGGGAGAAGGGGCCAACGTCCTGACTTTC. Translated, it gives CASSLGVGEGANVLTF.

This clone has only one observation. The gene calls are TRBV4-2 and TRBJ1-5, with D possibly being TRBD1 (6 bases). Germline V gene data show CDR1 as LGHNA and CDR2 as YNFKEQ. V shed 0 bases and J shed 7 bases, with 13 bases lying between them. There are 15 residues in the CDR3. The DNA for the CDR3 is TGTGCCAGCAGCCAAGATCTGGGGGCCCGGCAGCCCCAGCATTTT. Residues: CASSQDLGARQPQHF.

V and J are TRBV9 and TRBJ2-7; 11 bases fit TRBD1. CDR3 length: 15 residues. V lost 5 bases and J lost 0; bases outside the gene matches: 4. Germline values: CDR1 SGDLS, CDR2 YYNGEE. This CDR3 is CASSIGTGGSYEQYF. The CDR3 nucleotides are TGTGCCAGCAGTATCGGGACAGGGGGCTCCTACGAGCAGTACTTC. Full variable domain (missing parts from reference TRBV9 and TRBJ2-7): DSGVTQTPKHLITATGQRVTLRCSPRSGDLSVYWYQQSLDQGLQFLIQYYNGEERAKGNILERFSAQQFPDLHSELNLSSLELGDSALYFCASSIGTGGSYEQYFGPGTRLTVT.

About this clone itself: The same CDR3 is also encoded by other DNA sequences in this sample. The rearrangement links TRBV19 to TRBJ2-2; D not resolved. Trimming pared 2 bases from V and 4 bases from J, leaving 5 bases between. In germline, CDR1 is LNHDA, CDR2 SQIVND (reference sequence). The CDR3 is 13 amino acids. CDR3 coding DNA: TGTGCCAGTAGTATATCAGGCACCGGGGAGCTGTTTTTT. Translating it yields CASSISGTGELFF.

V and J are TRBV21-1 and TRBJ2-7; TRBD2, the D gene given by the table, was not confirmed from the DNA. TRBV21-1 is shown as a pseudogene. The CDR3 runs 14 residues. The CDR3 DNA follows: TGTGCCAGCATAACCAAGCGGGAGGGCTACGAGCAGTACTTC. Translation: CASITKREGYEQYF.

V usage is TRBV5-1 and J usage is TRBJ1-4; weak D call: TRBD1 (6 bases). V shed 4 bases and J shed 7 bases, with 23 bases lying between them. CDR1 is SGHRS, CDR2 YFSETQ, per germline. The CDR3 loop spans 17 amino acids. The CDR3 region is CASSGSGPAGVPEKLFF. The CDR3 bases are TGCGCCAGCAGCGGCTCAGGGCCCGCAGGGGTCCCTGAAAAACTGTTTTTT.

This rearrangement joins TRBV27 to TRBJ2-7, with D perhaps matching TRBD1 (6 bases). CDR1 is MNHEY and CDR2 is SMNVEV in the germline V gene (reference sequence). The CDR3 extends over 13 amino acids. The V end was cut by 6 bases, the J end by 0 bases, with 9 bases between. The CDR3 here is CASRLQGSYEQYF. The CDR3 nucleotides are TGTGCCAGCAGACTACAGGGCTCCTACGAGCAGTACTTC.

The chain carries TRBV9 and TRBJ1-3; TRBD1 matches 8 bases. The germline V gene has CDR1 SGDLS and CDR2 YYNGEE. The CDR3 consists of 14 residues. Losses at the gene ends were 4 bases for V and 8 bases for J; bases not matched to a gene: 8. The CDR3 DNA reads TGTGCCAGCAGCAGAATGCAGGGGGCTCACACCATATATTTT. Protein product: CASSRMQGAHTIYF.

The rearrangement uses TRBV4-1 and TRBJ2-4, with 9 bases aligning to TRBD2. The CDR3 totals 18 residues. Per the germline V gene, CDR1 is MGHRA and CDR2 is YSYEKL. The V segment lost 2 bases and the J segment 8 bases; nucleotides outside the gene matches: 16. The CDR3 loop is CASSQREPSGAKRYIQYF. The CDR3 DNA reads as TGCGCCAGCAGCCAACGGGAGCCTAGCGGGGCTAAGAGGTACATTCAGTACTTC.